These 4 T cell receptor beta chains were all obtained from the same sample, sequenced in a study of T cell repertoires in cytomegalovirus infection (dated by TCRdb to the late 2010s). Their antigen targets remain unknown. TCRdb lists the instrument as Illumina HiSeq 1500. In-frame beta chains were kept once TCRdb had trimmed the public reads at Q25 with fastp and called clones with MiXCR. Entries are consolidated by CDR3 protein sequence, retaining the most common genes and DNA. The sample has some 270,000 distinct CDR3 sequences on record, 20% to 25% of them singletons. Of the sample, about 20% is held by the ten largest clones. The label giving this sample's treatment or condition can be read as: in vitro stimulation with specific CMV peptide epitopes to enrich CMV-specific T cells. This specimen was cultured PBMCs, taken from culture after CMV antigen stimulation. These receptors all stem from a human donor in good health (CMV status not recorded). Some clones in this sample may be carry-over from other donors' samples.

This chain uses TRBV7-9 with TRBJ2-1; 14 bases map to TRBD2. The CDR3 has 17 residues. Germline V gene data show CDR1 as SEHNR and CDR2 as FQNEAQ (reference sequence). V was clipped by 3 bases and J by 4 bases; unmatched bases: 5. For the CDR3, the DNA is TGTGCCAGCAGCTTCCCGACTAGCGGGAGGGATTACAATGAGCAGTTCTTC. Amino acids: CASSFPTSGRDYNEQFF.

The V gene is TRBV6-6, the J gene TRBJ1-4; unclear D gene. Trimming cost V 5 bases and J 0 bases, with 10 bases left between them. This CDR3 has 15 amino acids. Germline CDR1 reads MNHNY; CDR2 reads SVGAGI (reference sequence). The CDR3: CASSPQEATNEKLFF. In DNA form, the CDR3 reads TGTGCCAGCAGTCCCCAGGAGGCAACTAATGAAAAACTGTTTTTT.

This clonotype has only a few counts. This chain links TRBV28 with TRBJ1-4, with D possibly being TRBD1 (5 bases). The V gene lost 6 bases and the J gene lost 2 bases, with 10 bases spanning the gap. This CDR3 contains 14 residues. CDR1 is MDHEN and CDR2 is SYDVKM in the germline V gene. The CDR3 loop is CASSTGGTNEKLFF. Here the CDR3 DNA reads TGTGCCAGCAGCACGGGGGGTACTAATGAAAAACTGTTTTTT.

The rearrangement uses TRBV27 and TRBJ2-7; D is perhaps TRBD1 (6 bases). V was trimmed by 5 bases and J by 2 bases, leaving 16 bases between them. Germline CDR1 MNHEY, CDR2 SMNVEV (reference sequence). The CDR3 is 15 amino acids. CDR3: CASSPDRWGTYEQYV. The CDR3 nucleotides read TGTGCCAGCAGTCCCGACAGGTGGGGCACCTACGAGCAGTACGTC.